This passage covers 20 T cell receptor beta chains from one sample sequenced in a study of T cell repertoires in cytomegalovirus infection. MiXCR was run by TCRdb on the reads, yielding one entry per CDR3 protein. This sample has some 680,000 distinct CDR3 sequences; roughly 36% occur once, and the top ten carry around 2.6%. Specimen: PBMCs. Receptors were obtained from a human donor in good health (CMV status not recorded). Some clones in this sample may be carry-over from other donors' samples.

The V call is TRBV28, the J call TRBJ2-2, with 7 bases fitting TRBD2. Unmatched junction bases numbered 5, after V lost 8 bases and J lost 5 bases. The CDR3 loop spans 13 amino acids. CDR1 and CDR2 (germline): MDHEN, SYDVKM. Here the CDR3 DNA reads TGTGCCAGCGGTCCCGGGGGGACCGGGGAGCTGTTTTTT. Translating it yields CASGPGGTGELFF. Full variable domain (rest looked up from reference TRBV28 and TRBJ2-2): DVKVTQSSRYLVKRTGEKVFLECVQDMDHENMFWYRQDPGLGLRLIYFSYDVKMKEKGDIPEGYSVSREKKERFSLILESASTNQTSMYLCASGPGGTGELFFGEGSRLTVL.

In nucleotides, the CDR3 is TGTGCCAGCAGTTTTCCCGGGACAGGGGCTCTGTACTTC. Its protein product is CASSFPGTGALYF. The rearrangement links TRBV27 to TRBJ2-7; 10 nucleotides align to TRBD1. V shed 3 bases and J 12 bases; nucleotides not matched to a gene: 8. Germline CDR1 MNHEY, CDR2 SMNVEV (reference sequence). The CDR3 is 13 residues long.

The chain links TRBV9 to TRBJ1-1; D not resolved. CDR3 size: 13 residues. V was shortened by 2 bases and J by 4 bases, with 9 bases between the two germline ends. Germline CDR1 reads SGDLS; CDR2 reads YYNGEE. The CDR3 DNA follows: TGTGCCAGCAGCGTGGGGAGTGGCACTGAAGCTTTCTTT. Translated, it gives CASSVGSGTEAFF. The variable domain in full, completed from reference TRBV9 and TRBJ1-1, reads DSGVTQTPKHLITATGQRVTLRCSPRSGDLSVYWYQQSLDQGLQFLIQYYNGEERAKGNILERFSAQQFPDLHSELNLSSLELGDSALYFCASSVGSGTEAFFGQGTRLTVV.

The rearrangement links TRBV29-1 to TRBJ2-7, with D maybe TRBD2 (5 bases). Germline CDR1 SQVTM, CDR2 ANQGSEA. The CDR3 covers 16 residues. V gave up 3 bases and J gave up 0 bases, with 18 bases separating them. CDR3 sequence (DNA): TGCAGCGTTGACGGGGTAAACCAACTCGGCTCCTACGAGCAGTACTTC. Translated: CSVDGVNQLGSYEQYF.

This chain connects TRBV28 to TRBJ2-7, with D maybe TRBD1 (6 bases). V was cut by 3 bases and J by 3 bases, with 15 bases left in between. The CDR3 extends over 15 amino acids. Germline CDR1 MDHEN, CDR2 SYDVKM. In DNA, the CDR3 is TGTGCCAGCAGTTTCCCCAGGGGTTCCGTCTACGAGCAGTACTTC. Translated: CASSFPRGSVYEQYF.

This rearrangement joins TRBV7-3 to TRBJ2-7, with D perhaps TRBD2 (6 bases). CDR3 length equals 14 residues. V was trimmed by 5 bases and J by 3 bases, leaving 14 bases between them. Germline V gene lookup returns CDR1 SGHTA and CDR2 FQGTGA. CDR3 protein: CASSTGGNRYEQYF. The CDR3 DNA follows: TGTGCCAGCAGCACTGGCGGGAACCGCTACGAGCAGTACTTC.

Here the CDR3 reads CASSLWLAGVNTGELFF. CDR3 DNA sequence: TGTGCCAGCAGTTTATGGCTAGCGGGAGTGAACACCGGGGAGCTGTTTTTT. V is TRBV28 and J is TRBJ2-2; the match to TRBD2 covers 10 bases. The V and J ends lost 0 bases and 1 base, in that order; junction bases with no gene match: 2. Germline CDR1 reads MDHEN; CDR2 reads SYDVKM. The CDR3 spans 17 residues.

This clonotype was detected only a few times. The rearrangement joins TRBV28 to TRBJ1-5; D unresolved. The V end was cut by 4 bases, the J end by 0 bases, with 28 bases between. The CDR3 contains 21 residues. CDR1 is MDHEN and CDR2 is SYDVKM in the germline V gene. CDR3: CASSSTSPHLIRAYSNQPQHF. CDR3 DNA sequence: TGTGCCAGCAGTTCCACCAGTCCCCACCTGATAAGGGCCTATAGCAATCAGCCCCAGCATTTT.

This clonotype has at least ten counts. The rearrangement joins TRBV28 to TRBJ1-4; no reliable D call. Trimming removed 10 bases at V and 5 bases at J, with 5 bases between. The CDR3 has 10 amino acids. Germline loops: CDR1 MDHEN, CDR2 SYDVKM. The CDR3 reads CATQNEKLFF. Here the CDR3 DNA reads TGTGCCACGCAGAATGAAAAACTGTTTTTT.

The J gene is TRBJ1-4, the V gene TRBV7-2; possibly TRBD1 for D (6 bases). Trimming shortened V by 4 bases and J by 6 bases, and 18 bases separated the two germline ends. This CDR3 region has 16 residues. The germline V gene has CDR1 SGHTA and CDR2 FQGNSA. The CDR3 loop reads CASSSRLGGWDEKLFF. For the CDR3, the DNA is TGTGCCAGCAGCTCCAGGTTGGGGGGCTGGGATGAAAAACTGTTTTTT. Filled out from reference TRBV7-2 and TRBJ1-4, the complete variable domain reads GAGVSQSPSNKVTEKGKDVELRCDPISGHTALYWYRQSLGQGLEFLIYFQGNSAPDKSGLPSDRFSAERTGGSVSTLTIQRTQQEDSAVYLCASSSRLGGWDEKLFFGSGTQLSVL.

The V call is TRBV28, the J call TRBJ1-3; D gene unclear. Trimming shortened V by 6 bases and J by 0 bases, and 9 bases separated the two germline ends. CDR1 is MDHEN, CDR2 SYDVKM, per germline. This CDR3 is 14 amino acids long. The CDR3, as DNA: TGTGCCAGCAGATCGGCCATCTCTGGAAACACCATATATTTT. Its translation is CASRSAISGNTIYF.

The chain is built from TRBV7-2 and TRBJ1-6; 7 bases fit TRBD1. The germline V gene encodes CDR1 SGHTA and CDR2 FQGNSA. The length of the CDR3 is 16 residues. J was trimmed by 7 bases and V by 1 base; bases with no gene match: 7. CDR3: CASSLVGGAGNSPLHF. The DNA for the CDR3 is TGTGCCAGCAGCTTAGTAGGGGGCGCGGGGAATTCACCCCTCCACTTT.

This clonotype was recorded at least ten times. This chain links TRBV7-8 with TRBJ2-1; TRBD2 aligns across 8 bases. The CDR3 is made up of 18 amino acids. V lost 3 bases to trimming and J lost 4 bases; unmatched junction nucleotides: 14. Germline CDR1 SGHVS, CDR2 FQNEAQ. The CDR3 DNA sequence: TGTGCCAGCAGCTTGGCCAGCGGGAGAAAGGGGGGTTACAATGAGCAGTTCTTC. Encoded protein: CASSLASGRKGGYNEQFF.

This chain connects TRBV20-1 to TRBJ2-5; D could derive from TRBD1 or TRBD2 (6 bases each). There are 15 residues in the CDR3. Germline V CDR1 and CDR2: DFQATT, SNEGSKA (reference sequence). Deletions cut 3 bases from V and 7 bases from J, with 21 bases between. CDR3 nucleotides: TGCAGTGCTAGGGGAGGACAGACGAGGGAAGCGACCCAGTACTTC. Translated, it gives CSARGGQTREATQYF.

The CDR3 spells CASRWNRGYTGELFF. The CDR3 DNA is TGTGCCAGCAGGTGGAACAGGGGGTACACCGGGGAGCTGTTTTTT. The V call is TRBV2, the J call TRBJ2-2, with TRBD1 identical over 8 bases. The CDR3 is 15 residues long. The germline gives CDR1 SNHLY, CDR2 FYNNEI. The V gene end was trimmed by 6 bases and the J gene end by 3 bases; junction bases not matched to a gene: 6.

V and J are TRBV28 and TRBJ2-3; D gene uncertain. Trimming left V 6 bases short and J 1 base short, with 8 bases between. The CDR3 runs to 13 residues. Per the germline V gene, CDR1 is MDHEN and CDR2 is SYDVKM. CDR3 nucleotide sequence: TGTGCCAGCAGGGCTAGAGGCACAGATACGCAGTATTTT. As protein: CASRARGTDTQYF.

The V call is TRBV6-5, the J call TRBJ2-2; no definite D call. The CDR3 consists of 15 residues. V was pared by 1 base and J by 6 bases, with 12 bases between. Germline CDR1 and CDR2: MNHEY and SVGAGI. As DNA, the CDR3 is TGTGCCAGCAGTTACTATCCCGTTGGGGCCGGGGAGCTGTTTTTT. Translated: CASSYYPVGAGELFF.

This chain links TRBV30 with TRBJ1-1; D is ambiguous. The CDR3 is 13 residues long. From germline, CDR1 is GTSNPN and CDR2 SVGIG (reference sequence). V lost 3 bases and J 0 bases, leaving 8 bases between the germline ends. CDR3 region: CAWRLLMNTEAFF. DNA of the CDR3: TGTGCCTGGAGACTGCTGATGAACACTGAAGCTTTCTTT.

This clonotype was seen a handful of times. The chain couples TRBV7-9 to TRBJ2-2; D possibly corresponds to TRBD2 (5 bases). The CDR3 is 16 residues long. V was clipped by 3 bases and J by 3 bases, with 14 bases between them. Germline CDR1 is SEHNR and CDR2 is FQNEAQ (reference sequence). The CDR3, as DNA: TGTGCCAGCAGCTTTTGCTGTGGGAGCGACACCGGGGAGCTGTTTTTT. Amino acid sequence: CASSFCCGSDTGELFF.

The V call is TRBV29-1, the J call TRBJ2-7, with TRBD2 matching over 11 bases. The V gene end was trimmed by 5 bases and the J gene end by 2 bases; junction bases not matched to a gene: 8. Germline V gives CDR1 SQVTM, CDR2 ANQGSEA. The CDR3 loop spans 15 amino acids. The CDR3 nucleotides read TGCAGCGTTTCGGGACTAGCGGCTTATGCCTACGAGCAGTACTTC. It specifies CSVSGLAAYAYEQYF.